This T cell receptor beta chain comes out of a study of patients and donors after allogeneic stem cell transplantation. CDR3 length: 16 amino acids. J gave up 7 bases and V 0 bases, and 10 bases lay outside the gene matches. Germline-derived CDR1 and CDR2 are KGHSH and LQKENI. TCRdb recomputed calls from the RT-PCR reads with MiXCR, one row per CDR3 protein. Of around 240,000 distinct CDR3 sequences in the sample, less than 15% were seen once. A few counts support this clonotype. The rearrangement uses TRBV18 and TRBJ2-7; 9 bases are shared with TRBD2. Sample: blood, either unsorted or a sorted T cell fraction (not recorded which). The sequence derives from a human donor who was either an allogeneic HSCT recipient or a stem cell or donor lymphocyte infusion donor (not recorded which). It is not recorded whose cells these are; they may come from a transplant donor. The DNA of the CDR3 is TGTGCCAGCTCACCACCGGTGAGCGGGAGGTCTGGGGAGCAGTACTTC. Its protein is CASSPPVSGRSGEQYF.